This TCR beta chain was obtained from a study of CD4 T cells in relation to SARS-CoV-2 and coronaviruses. The CDR3 loop spans 14 amino acids. V dropped 3 bases and J dropped 4; count of bases not matched to a gene: 8. The germline CDR1 and CDR2 sequences are SQVTM and ANQGSEA. The data were produced by immunoSEQ multiplex PCR, yet TCRdb's version contains in-frame clones alone and is incomplete. The sample includes 20,000 to 25,000 clones, about 76% seen only once; the top ten take approximately 14%. The unexposed donors gave CD4+ T cells in 2011-2018, prior to COVID-19. Isolation of CD4+ T cells took place after about 9 days in culture. A note on this clone: Its antigen is as yet unknown.

The TCR originated in a human donor in good health. Sequencing input: CD4+ T cells from PBMCs, cultured in vitro. The chain uses TRBV29-1 and TRBJ1-2; TRBD1 matches 7 bases. CDR3 residues: CSVEGDSFAYGYTF. The CDR3 nucleotides read TGCAGCGTTGAGGGGGACAGTTTCGCCTATGGCTACACCTTC.